This T cell receptor beta chain was sequenced during a study of shared clonotypes between healthy human individuals. Study results and caveats: Researchers found naive subsets generally carried larger estimated richness than memory subsets. Sampling was confined to blood; repertoires within tissues likely differ.

In germline, CDR1 is MGHRA, CDR2 YSYEKL. The CDR3 has 15 residues. Trimming removed 1 base from V and 3 bases from J, with 13 bases in between. Samples underwent the assay at deep level. This table comes from immunoSEQ multiplex PCR, and its TCRdb copy is limited to in-frame clones, with some not included. The table records hundreds of thousands of clones, 96% of them present only once. Regarding this clone: Antigen: not known.

Naivety among CD8 cells was defined by CD45RO negativity and positive CCR7 selection, thereby excluding terminally differentiated effector memory CD45RA+ cells. This clonotype was sampled from a young man in good health. The chain uses TRBV4-1 and TRBJ2-7; weak D call: TRBD1 (5 bases). Specimen: naive CD8+ T cells sorted from blood. The CDR3, as DNA: TGCGCCAGCAGCCAAGGGGCAGGGTCGGGCTACGAGCAGTACTTC. Its translation is CASSQGAGSGYEQYF.